The subject of this entry is one T cell receptor beta chain. These data belong to a study of cytomegalovirus exposure and HLA in healthy donors. PCR employed 60 Vbeta and 13 Jbeta primers. TCRdb keeps only in-frame clones here, not all; method: immunoSEQ multiplex PCR. The profile shows 200,000 to 250,000 clones, less than 85% of them singletons. The germline CDR1 and CDR2 sequences are SGHRS and YFSETQ. The CDR3 is made up of 15 amino acids. The trim removed 3 bases at V and 5 bases at J, leaving 5 bases unmatched. The chain couples TRBV5-1 to TRBJ2-1; TRBD2 aligns across 10 bases. Material for sequencing was PBMCs. The TCR was taken from a man younger than 35 in good health and CMV-seronegative. The CDR3 sequence: CASSSLAGGHNEQFF. DNA of the CDR3: TGCGCCAGCAGCTCATTAGCGGGAGGACACAATGAGCAGTTCTTC.